One sample yielded the 27 T cell receptor beta chains listed below, sequenced in a study of blood T cell repertoires in COVID-19. The protocol was immunoSEQ multiplex PCR, while the TCRdb copy is restricted to in-frame clones and leaves out a portion. The sample yields approximately 110,000 clones, 90% to 95% seen once. Sequencing used peripheral blood. The receptors originated from a man aged 45-60 years with COVID-19, enrolled during active disease.

The sample holds a few counts of this clone. The chain is built from TRBV6-5 and TRBJ2-1, with 7 bases lining up with TRBD2. The CDR3 is 15 amino acids. J lost 0 bases, V lost 2 bases, and 1 base had no gene match. CDR1 and CDR2 from the germline V gene are MNHEY and SVGAGI. The DNA of the CDR3 is TGTGCCAGCAGTTACGGCGGGAGCTCCTACAATGAGCAGTTCTTC. Translated: CASSYGGSSYNEQFF.

The rearrangement links TRBV29-1 to TRBJ1-3; the D gene is possibly TRBD1 (5 bases). CDR3 size: 13 residues. Per germline, CDR1 SQVTM and CDR2 ANQGSEA. V was pared by 4 bases and J by 3 bases, with 10 bases between. The chain's CDR3 is CSVGGDIGNTIYF. In DNA form, the CDR3 reads TGCAGCGTTGGGGGGGATATTGGAAACACCATATATTTT. The variable domain in full, with the rest retrieved from reference TRBV29-1 and TRBJ1-3, is SAVISQKPSRDICQRGTSLTIQCQVDSQVTMMFWYRQQPGQSLTLIATANQGSEATYESGFVIDKFPISRPNLTFSTLTVSNMSPEDSSIYLCSVGGDIGNTIYFGEGSWLTVV.

J is TRBJ1-5 and V is TRBV6-1; D is undetermined. V lost 2 bases, J lost 0 bases, and 8 bases lay in between. From germline, CDR1 is MNHNS and CDR2 SASEGT. The CDR3 runs 15 residues. The CDR3 loop is CASSESGVSNQPQHF. In DNA form, the CDR3 reads TGTGCCAGCAGTGAATCCGGGGTTAGCAATCAGCCCCAGCATTTT.

The gene calls are TRBV7-2 and TRBJ2-6, with D hard to call. The CDR3 extends over 12 amino acids. Germline V lookup: CDR1 SGHTA, CDR2 FQGNSA. The ends were cut back, 5 bases at V and 9 bases at J, with 8 bases in the middle. CDR3 in DNA: TGTGCCAGCAGCCCGAGTCTCAACGTCCTGACTTTC. This gives the protein CASSPSLNVLTF.

The chain employs TRBV7-9 and TRBJ1-5; the D gene is possibly TRBD1 (6 bases). Germline assignment: CDR1 SEHNR and CDR2 FQNEAQ (reference sequence). The CDR3 runs to 14 residues. V was trimmed by 2 bases and J by 5 bases, leaving 10 bases between them. The CDR3 region has the DNA TGTGCCAGCAGCTTATCTGCAGGGGATCAGCCCCAGCATTTT. Translating gives CASSLSAGDQPQHF.

The chain has TRBV18 and TRBJ2-5; 11 bases are a match to TRBD2. The V gene's germline CDR1 is KGHSH and CDR2 LQKENI. Trimming removed 6 bases from V and 4 bases from J; junction bases left unmatched: 19. CDR3 length: 19 amino acids. CDR3 protein: CASSPNVPLAGGGRETQYF. DNA of the CDR3: TGTGCCAGCTCGCCGAATGTACCGTTAGCGGGAGGGGGCCGAGAGACCCAGTACTTC.

The chain employs TRBV28 and TRBJ1-4; the D gene is possibly TRBD1 (5 bases). Trimming cost V 4 bases and J 8 bases, with 5 bases left between them. The CDR3 contains 11 residues. Germline V gene sequence: CDR1 MDHEN, CDR2 SYDVKM. The CDR3 spells CASSSGEKLFF. The CDR3 nucleotides read TGTGCCAGCAGTTCAGGGGAAAAACTGTTTTTT.

J is TRBJ2-1 and V is TRBV24-1, with 13 bases lining up with TRBD2. The CDR3 is 16 amino acids. Germline values: CDR1 KGHDR, CDR2 SFDVKD. Trimming cost V 4 bases and J 10 bases; bases outside gene matches: 9. The CDR3 nucleotides are TGTGCCACCAGTGACCCTAGACTAGCGGGAGGTCAGGAGCAGTTCTTC. This sequence encodes CATSDPRLAGGQEQFF.

The chain uses TRBV7-9 and TRBJ1-1; 7 positions match TRBD1. This CDR3 spans 15 amino acids. Trimming at V came to 5 bases and at J to 3 bases, leaving 9 bases not matched to a gene. Germline CDR1 is SEHNR and CDR2 is FQNEAQ (reference sequence). The CDR3 DNA follows: TGTGCCAGCAGCCTGGGACAGATCACCGACACTGAAGCTTTCTTT. It codes for CASSLGQITDTEAFF.

The rearrangement joins TRBV18 to TRBJ2-2; 8 bases map to TRBD1. This CDR3 has 14 amino acids. Germline CDR1 and CDR2: KGHSH and LQKENI. Trimming removed 7 bases from V and 5 bases from J; junction bases left unmatched: 6. CDR3 in amino acids: CASWGQEGTGELFF. The CDR3 DNA is TGTGCCAGCTGGGGACAGGAGGGAACCGGGGAGCTGTTTTTT.

The CDR3 region is CASGLDRDSYSNQPQHF. The CDR3 region has the DNA TGTGCTAGTGGTCTGGACCGGGACAGTTATAGCAATCAGCCCCAGCATTTT. This chain joins TRBV12-5 and TRBJ1-5; TRBD1 matches 7 bases. The CDR3 has 17 amino acids. The junction had 10 bases not matched to a gene; V was cut back by 5 bases and J by 0 bases. Germline-derived CDR1 and CDR2 are LGHNT and FRNRAP. Full variable domain (rest looked up from reference TRBV12-5 and TRBJ1-5): DARVTQTPRHKVTEMGQEVTMRCQPILGHNTVFWYRQTMMQGLELLAYFRNRAPLDDSGMPKDRFSAEMPDATLATLKIQPSEPRDSAVYFCASGLDRDSYSNQPQHFGDGTRLSIL.

The CDR3 here is CASSLMGGTNEKLFF. The DNA for the CDR3 is TGTGCCAGCAGCTTGATGGGGGGAACTAATGAAAAACTGTTTTTT. This chain connects TRBV5-6 to TRBJ1-4; D is possibly TRBD1 (5 bases). The V gene's germline CDR1 is SGHDT and CDR2 YYEEEE. The CDR3 is 15 amino acids. Between the trimmed V and J ends, which lost 1 base and 1 base, there was a span of 8 bases.

The J gene is TRBJ2-6, the V gene TRBV5-8; 8 bases are shared with TRBD1. Germline trimming cut 0 bases from V and 0 bases from J; bases unmatched to any gene: 11. Germline CDR1 SGHTS, CDR2 YDEGEE. The CDR3 extends over 20 amino acids. CDR3 sequence reads: CASSLAGTGSRYSGANVLTF. CDR3 sequence (DNA): TGTGCCAGCAGCTTGGCCGGGACAGGAAGTAGGTACTCTGGGGCCAACGTCCTGACTTTC.

This clone was found once. V and J are TRBV9 and TRBJ2-7, with D possibly being TRBD1 (6 bases). This CDR3 is 14 amino acids long. Germline CDR1 and CDR2: SGDLS and YYNGEE. V gave up 3 bases and J gave up 6 bases, with 16 bases separating them. The CDR3 spells CASSGRDTYREQYF. CDR3 nucleotide sequence: TGTGCCAGCAGCGGCCGGGACACCTACCGCGAGCAGTACTTC.

This clone was seen only once. The CDR3 loop reads CASSPREVHYNEQFF. The CDR3 nucleotides are TGTGCCAGCAGCCCCCGGGAGGTCCACTACAATGAGCAGTTCTTC. The rearrangement links TRBV21-1 to TRBJ2-1; whether TRBD2, the table's D call, matches the DNA was not checked. TRBV21-1 is flagged as a pseudogene. The CDR3 has 15 amino acids.

The chain employs TRBV28 and TRBJ2-3, with TRBD1 matching over 7 bases. V gave up 2 bases and J gave up 8 bases; unmatched junction bases: 7. The CDR3 totals 14 residues. The germline V gene has CDR1 MDHEN and CDR2 SYDVKM. The CDR3 nucleotides read TGTGCCAGCAGTTTAGGCCAGGGGGTGGGTACGCAGTATTTT. Protein product: CASSLGQGVGTQYF.

The chain links TRBV19 to TRBJ2-1, with 12 bases that match TRBD2. The CDR3 is 18 residues long. The V segment lost 6 bases and the J segment 3 bases; nucleotides outside the gene matches: 12. Germline assignment: CDR1 LNHDA and CDR2 SQIVND (reference sequence). Here the CDR3 reads CASSLRGLAGGDYNEQFF. The CDR3 DNA reads as TGTGCCAGTAGCTTAAGGGGGCTAGCGGGAGGGGACTACAATGAGCAGTTCTTC. The full variable domain, with the rest looked up from reference TRBV19 and TRBJ2-1, is DGGITQSPKYLFRKEGQNVTLSCEQNLNHDAMYWYRQDPGQGLRLIYYSQIVNDFQKGDIAEGYSVSREKKESFPLTVTSAQKNPTAFYLCASSLRGLAGGDYNEQFFGPGTRLTVL.

The CDR3 DNA follows: TGCGCCAGCAGCCTCGGGGCAGGGGGAACTGCAACTAATGAAAAACTGTTTTTT. Amino acid sequence: CASSLGAGGTATNEKLFF. This chain connects TRBV5-1 to TRBJ1-4; 7 bases align to TRBD1. Germline V gene lookup returns CDR1 SGHRS and CDR2 YFSETQ. The CDR3 extends over 18 amino acids. V shed 4 bases and J 0 bases; nucleotides not matched to a gene: 12. Full variable domain (outside the CDR3, taken from reference TRBV5-1 and TRBJ1-4): KAGVTQTPRYLIKTRGQQVTLSCSPISGHRSVSWYQQTPGQGLQFLFEYFSETQRNKGNFPGRFSGRQFSNSRSEMNVSTLELGDSALYLCASSLGAGGTATNEKLFFGSGTQLSVL.

This rearrangement joins TRBV6-2 or TRBV6-3 to TRBJ1-5, with D maybe TRBD1 (5 bases). Germline V lookup: CDR1 MNHEY, CDR2 SVGEGT. There are 15 residues in the CDR3. Trimming left V 7 bases short and J 2 bases short, with 15 bases between. CDR3 nucleotides: TGTGCCAGCACCCCGGGGGGAGGGGGCAATCAGCCCCAGCATTTT. Residues: CASTPGGGGNQPQHF.

The rearrangement joins TRBV6-4 to TRBJ2-2; D gene ambiguous. This CDR3 spans 15 amino acids. The germline V and J ends were trimmed by 2 bases and 1 base, with 8 bases remaining between them. The germline V gene encodes CDR1 MRHNA and CDR2 SNTAGT. Written as DNA, the CDR3 is TGTGCCAGCAGTGACGGCGGAAAGAACACCGGGGAGCTGTTTTTT. It translates to CASSDGGKNTGELFF.

This chain connects TRBV18 to TRBJ2-6, with D maybe TRBD1 (6 bases). Germline V gives CDR1 KGHSH, CDR2 LQKENI. The V end lost 5 bases, the J end lost 6 bases, and 17 bases lay between the germline ends. CDR3 length: 16 residues. CDR3 bases: TGTGCCAGCTCATTTAGCTCAGGGGTGTCGGCCAACGTCCTGACTTTC. This sequence encodes CASSFSSGVSANVLTF.

The gene calls are TRBV5-1 and TRBJ1-3; D uncertain. V lost 4 bases to trimming and J lost 4 bases, with 15 bases between them. The CDR3 spans 15 residues. The germline CDR1 and CDR2 sequences are SGHRS and YFSETQ. This chain's CDR3 is CASSPGSGAGNTIYF. Here the CDR3 DNA reads TGCGCCAGCAGCCCCGGTTCAGGTGCCGGAAACACCATATATTTT.

V is TRBV10-2 and J is TRBJ2-1; 10 bases map to TRBD2. J gave up 9 bases and V 4 bases, and 6 bases lay outside the gene matches. CDR1 is WSHSY, CDR2 SAAADI, per germline. This CDR3 is 14 amino acids long. The CDR3 coding sequence is TGCGCCAGCAGTGCTCTAGCGGGAGTCGCTGAGCAGTTCTTC. This codes for CASSALAGVAEQFF.

The chain is built from TRBV7-9 and TRBJ2-5, with TRBD1 matching over 11 bases. The J segment lost 4 bases and the V segment lost 4 bases, leaving 11 bases of the junction unmatched. The CDR3 is 17 residues long. In germline, CDR1 is SEHNR, CDR2 FQNEAQ (reference sequence). CDR3 in DNA: TGTGCCAGCAGCTCGACCCCGGGACAGGGGGAGACAGAGACCCAGTACTTC. Its translation: CASSSTPGQGETETQYF.

This chain connects TRBV2 to TRBJ2-2; TRBD2 matches at 13 bases. The CDR3 is 15 residues long. J lost 5 bases, V lost 8 bases, and 5 bases had no gene match. Germline CDR1 SNHLY, CDR2 FYNNEI. This CDR3 reads CASVGLAGSTGELFF. CDR3 nucleotide sequence: TGTGCCAGCGTGGGACTAGCGGGATCAACCGGGGAGCTGTTTTTT.

Notes on this clone: Additional DNA sequences in this sample encode the identical CDR3. V is TRBV27 and J is TRBJ1-1, with D possibly being TRBD1 (6 bases). This CDR3 is 14 amino acids long. The V gene's germline CDR1 is MNHEY and CDR2 SMNVEV (reference sequence). The V gene lost 0 bases and the J gene lost 4 bases, with 9 bases spanning the gap. CDR3 amino acids: CASSLSTGSTEAFF. CDR3 bases: TGTGCCAGCAGTTTATCAACAGGGAGCACTGAAGCTTTCTTT.

The V gene is TRBV5-4, the J gene TRBJ2-1; TRBD2 matches at 7 bases. J gave up 1 base and V 4 bases, and 5 bases lay outside the gene matches. CDR1 is SGHNT and CDR2 is YYREEE in the germline V gene (reference sequence). CDR3 size: 15 residues. CDR3 amino acids: CASSRDYRSYNEQFF. The CDR3 DNA follows: TGTGCCAGCAGCCGGGACTATAGATCCTACAATGAGCAGTTCTTC.